This TCR beta chain is drawn from a study of CD8+CD57+ T cells in acquired aplastic anemia. Across the whole study: Mean yield of DNA from sorted CD4+ and CD8+ cells was about 3.2 ug.

To note about this clonotype: Its antigen is unknown.

The length of the CDR3 is 15 residues. Germline V gene data show CDR1 as SGHVS and CDR2 as FQNEAQ. The V gene end was trimmed by 5 bases and the J gene end by 6 bases; junction bases not matched to a gene: 3. Study findings and constraints: Both patients and controls carried the same twenty-nine CD8+ CDR3 sequences. Patients and controls were not found to differ significantly in CD8+ Simpson's diversity.

Researchers used genomic DNA as the template to profile TCR beta VDJ and CDR3. TCRdb re-analysed the reads in MiXCR, keeping a single row per CDR3 protein. Of over 200,000 distinct CDR3 sequences in the sample, about 59% are singletons; the top ten hold over 25%. This TCR came from a human donor in good health. The material sequenced was sorted CD4+, CD8+, or CD8+CD57+ T cells (not recorded which) from PBMCs. J is TRBJ1-6 and V is TRBV7-8; TRBD1 matches 11 bases. The CDR3 protein is CASSPGQGVNSPLHF. CDR3 nucleotides: TGTGCCAGCAGCCCGGGACAGGGGGTTAATTCACCCCTCCACTTT.